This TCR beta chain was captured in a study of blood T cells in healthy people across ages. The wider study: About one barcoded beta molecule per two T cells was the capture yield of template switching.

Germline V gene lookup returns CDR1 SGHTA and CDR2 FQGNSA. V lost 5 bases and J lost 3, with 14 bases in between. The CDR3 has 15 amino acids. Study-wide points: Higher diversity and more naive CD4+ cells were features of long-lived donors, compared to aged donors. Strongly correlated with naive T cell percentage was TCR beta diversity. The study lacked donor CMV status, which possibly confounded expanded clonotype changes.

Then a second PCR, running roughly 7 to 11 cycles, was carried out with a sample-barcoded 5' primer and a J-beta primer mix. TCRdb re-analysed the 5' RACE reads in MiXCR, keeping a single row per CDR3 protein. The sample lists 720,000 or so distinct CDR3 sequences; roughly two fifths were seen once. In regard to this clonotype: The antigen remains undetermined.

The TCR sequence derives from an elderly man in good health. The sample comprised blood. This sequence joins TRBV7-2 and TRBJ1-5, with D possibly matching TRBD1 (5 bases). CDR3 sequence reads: CASSREDTNNQPQHF. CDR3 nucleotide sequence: TGTGCCAGCAGCCGAGAGGACACGAACAATCAGCCCCAGCATTTT.